This TCR beta chain was retrieved from a study of CD8+ T cells in alopecia areata. The germline CDR1 and CDR2 sequences are SGHVS and FNYEAQ. J gave up 6 bases and V 7 bases, and 11 bases lay outside the gene matches. The CDR3 is made up of 15 amino acids. Remarks on this clone: What it recognizes is unknown. The same CDR3 can be traced to other DNA sequences in this sample.

Documented treatment: oral pan-JAK inhibitor, 5-10 mg twice daily. Samples from alopecia areata patients were lesional scalp punch biopsies and peripheral blood. Investigators isolated RNA and reverse transcribed it into cDNA to act as the sequencing template. Clones were read by immunoSEQ multiplex PCR, and TCRdb kept only the in-frame ones, dropping some. The sample includes 10,000 to 15,000 clones, 68% of them seen just once. General observations from the study: An increase in clonality over normal scalp was evident in lesional scalp, especially alopecia totalis/universalis.

The sequenced sample was skin, obtained at week 4, from a patient treated with tofacitinib. The TCR sequence derives from a human donor with alopecia areata. The chain recombines TRBV7-6 with TRBJ2-1, with 8 nucleotides matching TRBD2. CDR3 loop: CASNRGTGGRNEQFF. The CDR3 DNA follows: TGTGCCAGCAACCGGGGGACGGGGGGGCGCAATGAGCAGTTCTTC.